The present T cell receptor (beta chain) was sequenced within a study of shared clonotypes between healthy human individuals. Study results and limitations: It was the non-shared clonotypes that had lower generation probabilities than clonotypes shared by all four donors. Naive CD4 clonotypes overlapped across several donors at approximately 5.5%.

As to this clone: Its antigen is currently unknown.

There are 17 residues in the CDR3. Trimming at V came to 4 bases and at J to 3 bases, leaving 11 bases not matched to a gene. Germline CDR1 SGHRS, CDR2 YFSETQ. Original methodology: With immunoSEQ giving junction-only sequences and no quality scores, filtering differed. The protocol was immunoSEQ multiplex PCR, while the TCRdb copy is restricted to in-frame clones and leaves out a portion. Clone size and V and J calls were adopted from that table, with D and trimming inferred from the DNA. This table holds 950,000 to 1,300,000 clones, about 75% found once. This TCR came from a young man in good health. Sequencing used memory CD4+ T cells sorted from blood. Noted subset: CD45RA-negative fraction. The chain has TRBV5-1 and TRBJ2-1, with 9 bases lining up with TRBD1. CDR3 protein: CASSPHPRDRVYNEQFF. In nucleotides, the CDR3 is TGCGCCAGCAGCCCCCACCCCCGGGACAGGGTCTACAATGAGCAGTTCTTC. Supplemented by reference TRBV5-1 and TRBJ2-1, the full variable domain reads KAGVTQTPRYLIKTRGQQVTLSCSPISGHRSVSWYQQTPGQGLQFLFEYFSETQRNKGNFPGRFSGRQFSNSRSEMNVSTLELGDSALYLCASSPHPRDRVYNEQFFGPGTRLTVL.